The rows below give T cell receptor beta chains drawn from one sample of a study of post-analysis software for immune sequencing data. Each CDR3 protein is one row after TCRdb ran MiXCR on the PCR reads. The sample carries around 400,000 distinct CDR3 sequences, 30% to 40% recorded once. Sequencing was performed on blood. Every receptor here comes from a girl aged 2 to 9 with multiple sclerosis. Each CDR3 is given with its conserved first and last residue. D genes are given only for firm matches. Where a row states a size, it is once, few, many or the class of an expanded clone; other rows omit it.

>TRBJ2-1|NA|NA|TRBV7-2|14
CASSLDWAYNEQFF
TGTGCCAGCAGCTTAGACTGGGCCTACAATGAGCAGTTCTTC
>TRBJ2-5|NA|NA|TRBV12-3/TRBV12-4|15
CASSLEGGSQETQYF
TGTGCCAGCAGTTTAGAGGGGGGGAGTCAAGAGACCCAGTACTTC
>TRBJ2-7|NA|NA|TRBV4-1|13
CASSHVRGYEQYF
TGCGCCAGCAGCCACGTCAGGGGCTACGAGCAGTACTTC
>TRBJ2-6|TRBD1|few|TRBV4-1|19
CASSQDSGTAFSGANVLTF
TGCGCCAGCAGCCAAGATTCCGGGACAGCATTCTCTGGGGCCAACGTCCTGACTTTC
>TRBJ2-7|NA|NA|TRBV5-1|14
CASSQGLPVYEQYF
TGCGCCAGCAGCCAGGGGCTACCGGTCTACGAGCAGTACTTC
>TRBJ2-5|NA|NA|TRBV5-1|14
CASSLEGNSEEQYF
TGCGCCAGCAGCTTGGAGGGGAACTCTGAGGAGCAGTACTTC
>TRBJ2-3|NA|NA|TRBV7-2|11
CASSQRDTQYF
TGTGCCAGCAGCCAGAGAGATACGCAGTATTTT
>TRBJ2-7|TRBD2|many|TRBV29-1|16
CSVEGGSGRASYEQYF
TGCAGCGTTGAAGGCGGTAGCGGGAGGGCCTCCTACGAGCAGTACTTC
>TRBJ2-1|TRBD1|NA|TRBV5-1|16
CASSSDRGQSYNEQFF
TGCGCCAGCAGCTCAGACAGGGGGCAGTCCTACAATGAGCAGTTCTTC
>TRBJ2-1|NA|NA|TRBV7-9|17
CASSLDLRGESYNEQFF
TGTGCCAGCAGCTTAGACCTGAGGGGTGAGTCCTACAATGAGCAGTTCTTC